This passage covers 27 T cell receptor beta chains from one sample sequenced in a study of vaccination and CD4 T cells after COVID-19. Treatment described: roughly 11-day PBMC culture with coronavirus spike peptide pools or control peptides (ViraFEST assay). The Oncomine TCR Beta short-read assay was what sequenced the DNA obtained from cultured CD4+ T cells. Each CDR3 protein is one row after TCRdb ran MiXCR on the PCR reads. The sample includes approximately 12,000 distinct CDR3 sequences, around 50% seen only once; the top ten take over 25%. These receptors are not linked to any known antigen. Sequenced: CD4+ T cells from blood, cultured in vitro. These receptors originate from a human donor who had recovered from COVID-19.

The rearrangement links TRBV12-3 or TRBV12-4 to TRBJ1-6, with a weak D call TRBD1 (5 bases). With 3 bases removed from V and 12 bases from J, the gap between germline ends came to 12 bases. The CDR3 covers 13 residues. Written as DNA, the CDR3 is TGTGCCAGCAGTTTTTCGGGGCACGGACCCCTCCACTTT. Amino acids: CASSFSGHGPLHF.

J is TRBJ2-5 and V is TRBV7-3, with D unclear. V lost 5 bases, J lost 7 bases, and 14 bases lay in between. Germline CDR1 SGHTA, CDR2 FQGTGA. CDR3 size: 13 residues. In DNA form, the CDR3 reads TGTGCCAGCAGCCCCGGACCCTCGGGGACCCAGTACTTC. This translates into CASSPGPSGTQYF.

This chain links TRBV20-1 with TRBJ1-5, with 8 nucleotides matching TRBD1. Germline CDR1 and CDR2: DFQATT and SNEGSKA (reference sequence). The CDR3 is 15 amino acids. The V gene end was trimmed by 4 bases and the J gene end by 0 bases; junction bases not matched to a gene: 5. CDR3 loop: CSAIRTGNSNQPQHF. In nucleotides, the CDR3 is TGCAGTGCTATTAGGACAGGGAATAGCAATCAGCCCCAGCATTTT.

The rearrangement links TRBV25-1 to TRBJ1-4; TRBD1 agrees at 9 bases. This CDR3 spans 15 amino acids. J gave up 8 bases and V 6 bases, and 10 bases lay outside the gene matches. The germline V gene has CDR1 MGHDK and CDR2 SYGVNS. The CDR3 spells CASSPGQGFGEKLFF. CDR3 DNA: TGTGCCAGCAGCCCGGGACAGGGCTTTGGGGAAAAACTGTTTTTT.

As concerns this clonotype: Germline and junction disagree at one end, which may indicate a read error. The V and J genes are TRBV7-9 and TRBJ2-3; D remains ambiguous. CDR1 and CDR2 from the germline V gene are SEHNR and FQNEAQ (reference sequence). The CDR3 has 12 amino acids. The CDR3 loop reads CAGSLSSPTQYF. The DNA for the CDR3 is TGTGCCGGCAGCTTATCGTCCCCTACGCAGTATTTT.

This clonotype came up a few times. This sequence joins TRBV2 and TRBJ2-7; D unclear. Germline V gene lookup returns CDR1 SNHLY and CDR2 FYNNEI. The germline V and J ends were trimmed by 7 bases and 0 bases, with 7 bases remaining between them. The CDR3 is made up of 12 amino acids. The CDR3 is CASTSDSYEQYF. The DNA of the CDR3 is TGTGCCAGCACTTCCGACTCCTACGAGCAGTACTTC.

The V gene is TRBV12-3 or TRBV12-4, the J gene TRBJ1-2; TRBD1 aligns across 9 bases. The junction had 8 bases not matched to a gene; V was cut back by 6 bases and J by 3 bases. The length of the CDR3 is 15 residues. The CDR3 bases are TGTGCCAGCAGGTCTATGGGACAGGGATACTATGGCTACACCTTC. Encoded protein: CASRSMGQGYYGYTF.

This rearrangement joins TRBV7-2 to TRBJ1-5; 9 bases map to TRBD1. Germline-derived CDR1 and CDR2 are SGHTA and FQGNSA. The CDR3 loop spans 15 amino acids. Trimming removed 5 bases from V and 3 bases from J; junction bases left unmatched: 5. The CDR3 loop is CASSPRTGDNQPQHF. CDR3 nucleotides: TGTGCCAGCAGCCCCAGGACAGGGGACAATCAGCCCCAGCATTTT. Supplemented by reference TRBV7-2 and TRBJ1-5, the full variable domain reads GAGVSQSPSNKVTEKGKDVELRCDPISGHTALYWYRQSLGQGLEFLIYFQGNSAPDKSGLPSDRFSAERTGGSVSTLTIQRTQQEDSAVYLCASSPRTGDNQPQHFGDGTRLSIL.

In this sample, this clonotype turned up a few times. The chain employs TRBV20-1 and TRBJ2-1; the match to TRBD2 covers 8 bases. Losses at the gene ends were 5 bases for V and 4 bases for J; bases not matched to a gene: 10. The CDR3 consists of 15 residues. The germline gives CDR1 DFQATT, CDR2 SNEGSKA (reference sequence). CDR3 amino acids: CSAPWSGGVYNEQFF. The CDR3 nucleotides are TGCAGTGCTCCTTGGTCCGGGGGGGTATACAATGAGCAGTTCTTC.

The CDR3 nucleotides read TGCAGTGCTAGTCGGGGAAACACCATATATTTT. Amino acids: CSASRGNTIYF. V and J are TRBV20-1 and TRBJ1-3, with D unclear. The CDR3 extends over 11 amino acids. Trimming shortened V by 3 bases and J by 4 bases, and 4 bases separated the two germline ends. From germline, CDR1 is DFQATT and CDR2 SNEGSKA (reference sequence).

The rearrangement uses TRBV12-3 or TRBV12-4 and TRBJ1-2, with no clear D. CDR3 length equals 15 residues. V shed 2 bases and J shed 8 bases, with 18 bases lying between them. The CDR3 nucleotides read TGTGCCAGCAGTTTAAACCTCCGGTCCCTTGAGGGCTACACCTTC. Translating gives CASSLNLRSLEGYTF.

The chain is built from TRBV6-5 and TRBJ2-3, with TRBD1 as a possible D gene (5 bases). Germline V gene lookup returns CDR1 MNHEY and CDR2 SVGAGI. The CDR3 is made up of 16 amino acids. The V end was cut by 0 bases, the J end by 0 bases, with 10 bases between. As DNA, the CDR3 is TGTGCCAGCAGTTACTCATGGGGCGGCAGCACAGATACGCAGTATTTT. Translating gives CASSYSWGGSTDTQYF.

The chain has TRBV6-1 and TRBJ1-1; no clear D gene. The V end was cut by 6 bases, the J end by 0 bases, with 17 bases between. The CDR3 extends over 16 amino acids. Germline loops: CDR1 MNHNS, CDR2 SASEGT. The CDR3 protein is CASREEPVRMNTEAFF. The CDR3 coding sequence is TGTGCCAGCAGGGAGGAGCCGGTTAGAATGAACACTGAAGCTTTCTTT.

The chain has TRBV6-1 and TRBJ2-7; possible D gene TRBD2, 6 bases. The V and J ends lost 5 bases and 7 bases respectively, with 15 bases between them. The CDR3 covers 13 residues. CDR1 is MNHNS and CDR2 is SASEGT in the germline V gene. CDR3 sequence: CASSKGRGGEQYF. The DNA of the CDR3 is TGTGCCAGCAGTAAGGGACGGGGAGGAGAGCAGTACTTC.

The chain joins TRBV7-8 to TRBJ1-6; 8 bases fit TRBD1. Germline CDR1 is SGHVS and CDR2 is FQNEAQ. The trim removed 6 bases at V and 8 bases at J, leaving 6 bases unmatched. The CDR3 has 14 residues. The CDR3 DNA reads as TGTGCCAGCAGTCCCGACAGGGGATATTCACCCCTCCACTTT. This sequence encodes CASSPDRGYSPLHF.

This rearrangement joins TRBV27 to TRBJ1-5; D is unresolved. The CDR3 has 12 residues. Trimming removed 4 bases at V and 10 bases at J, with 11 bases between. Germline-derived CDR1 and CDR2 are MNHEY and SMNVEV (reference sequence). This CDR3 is CASSSPRGPQHF. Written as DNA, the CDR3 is TGTGCCAGCAGTTCACCACGGGGTCCCCAGCATTTT.

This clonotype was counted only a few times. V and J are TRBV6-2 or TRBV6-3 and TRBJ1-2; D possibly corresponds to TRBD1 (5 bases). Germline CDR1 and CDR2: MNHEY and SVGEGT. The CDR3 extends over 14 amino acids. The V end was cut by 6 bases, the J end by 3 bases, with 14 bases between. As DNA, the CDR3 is TGTGCCAGCAGAGGTTGGGGGAACGACTATGGCTACACCTTC. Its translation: CASRGWGNDYGYTF.

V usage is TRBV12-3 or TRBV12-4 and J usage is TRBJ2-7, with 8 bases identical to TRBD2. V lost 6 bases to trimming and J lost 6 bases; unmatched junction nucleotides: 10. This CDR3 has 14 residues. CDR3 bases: TGTGCCAGCAGCCCCGGGACTAGGACAACCGAGCAGTACTTC. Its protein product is CASSPGTRTTEQYF.

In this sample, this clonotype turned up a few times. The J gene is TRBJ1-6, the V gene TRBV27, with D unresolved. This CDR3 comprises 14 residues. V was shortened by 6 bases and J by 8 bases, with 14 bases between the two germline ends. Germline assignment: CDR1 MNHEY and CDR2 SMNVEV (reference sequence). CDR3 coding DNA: TGTGCCAGCAGCTACCGGGCTGTAGATTCACCCCTCCACTTT. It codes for CASSYRAVDSPLHF.

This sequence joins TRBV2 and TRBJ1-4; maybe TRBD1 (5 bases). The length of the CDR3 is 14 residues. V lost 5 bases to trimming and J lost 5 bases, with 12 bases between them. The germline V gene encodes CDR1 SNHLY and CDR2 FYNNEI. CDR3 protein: CASSSDTINEKLFF. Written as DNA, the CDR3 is TGTGCCAGCAGTTCGGACACTATCAATGAAAAACTGTTTTTT.

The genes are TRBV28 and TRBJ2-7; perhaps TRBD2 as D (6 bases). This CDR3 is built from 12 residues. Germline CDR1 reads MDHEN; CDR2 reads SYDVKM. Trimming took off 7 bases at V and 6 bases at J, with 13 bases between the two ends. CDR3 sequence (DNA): TGTGCCAGCAACCTCGCGCGGGGCGAGCAGTACTTC. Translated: CASNLARGEQYF. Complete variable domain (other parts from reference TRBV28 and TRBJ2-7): DVKVTQSSRYLVKRTGEKVFLECVQDMDHENMFWYRQDPGLGLRLIYFSYDVKMKEKGDIPEGYSVSREKKERFSLILESASTNQTSMYLCASNLARGEQYFGPGTRLTVT.

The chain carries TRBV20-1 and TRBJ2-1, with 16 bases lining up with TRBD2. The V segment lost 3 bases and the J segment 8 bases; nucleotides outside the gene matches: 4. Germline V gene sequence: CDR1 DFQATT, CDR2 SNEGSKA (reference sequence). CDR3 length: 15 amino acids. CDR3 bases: TGCAGTGCTAGTGGGACTAGCGGGAGGGGTGATGAGCAGTTCTTC. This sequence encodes CSASGTSGRGDEQFF.

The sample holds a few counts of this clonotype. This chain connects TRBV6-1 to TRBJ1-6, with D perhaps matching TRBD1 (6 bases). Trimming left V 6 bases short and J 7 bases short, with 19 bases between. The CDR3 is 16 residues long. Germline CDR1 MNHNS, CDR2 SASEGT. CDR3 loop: CASSPPGAGANSPLHF. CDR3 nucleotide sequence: TGTGCCAGCAGCCCCCCGGGGGCCGGAGCGAATTCACCCCTCCACTTT.

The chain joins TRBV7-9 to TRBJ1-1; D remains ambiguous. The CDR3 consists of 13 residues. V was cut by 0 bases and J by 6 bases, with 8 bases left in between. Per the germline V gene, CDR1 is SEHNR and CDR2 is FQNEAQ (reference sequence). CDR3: CASSLAGISEAFF. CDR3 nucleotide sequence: TGTGCCAGCAGCTTAGCGGGGATTTCTGAAGCTTTCTTT.

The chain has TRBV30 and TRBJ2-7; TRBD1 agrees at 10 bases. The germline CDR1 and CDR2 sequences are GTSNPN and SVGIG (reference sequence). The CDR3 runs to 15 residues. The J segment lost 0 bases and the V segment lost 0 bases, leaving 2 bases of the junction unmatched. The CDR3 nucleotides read TGTGCCTGGAGTGTCCGGGACAGGGGCTCCTACGAGCAGTACTTC. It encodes CAWSVRDRGSYEQYF.

CDR3 in DNA: TGTGCCAGCAGCCCCGAGCGGGTTCTCTACAATGAGCAGTTCTTC. Protein sequence: CASSPERVLYNEQFF. The chain recombines TRBV6-1 with TRBJ2-1; D possibly corresponds to TRBD2 (6 bases). The V and J ends lost 6 bases and 3 bases respectively, with 15 bases between them. Per the germline V gene, CDR1 is MNHNS and CDR2 is SASEGT. CDR3 length: 15 amino acids.

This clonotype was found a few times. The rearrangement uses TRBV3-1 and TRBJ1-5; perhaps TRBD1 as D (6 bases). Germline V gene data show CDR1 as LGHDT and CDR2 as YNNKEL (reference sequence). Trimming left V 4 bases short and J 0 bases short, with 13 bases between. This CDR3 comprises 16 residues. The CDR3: CASSPGTPYSNQPQHF. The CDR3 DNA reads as TGTGCCAGCAGCCCCGGGACACCTTATAGCAATCAGCCCCAGCATTTT.